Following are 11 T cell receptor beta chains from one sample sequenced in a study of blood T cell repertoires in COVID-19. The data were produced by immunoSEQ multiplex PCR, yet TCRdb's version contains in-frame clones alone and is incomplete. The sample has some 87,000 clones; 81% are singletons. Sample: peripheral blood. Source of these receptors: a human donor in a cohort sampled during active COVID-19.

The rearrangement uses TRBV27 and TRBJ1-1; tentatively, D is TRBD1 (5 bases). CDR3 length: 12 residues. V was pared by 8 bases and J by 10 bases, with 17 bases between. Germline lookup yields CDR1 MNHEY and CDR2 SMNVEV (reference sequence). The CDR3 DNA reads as TGTGCCAGCCATCCTTTGGGGGGGAGAGCTTTCTTT. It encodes CASHPLGGRAFF.

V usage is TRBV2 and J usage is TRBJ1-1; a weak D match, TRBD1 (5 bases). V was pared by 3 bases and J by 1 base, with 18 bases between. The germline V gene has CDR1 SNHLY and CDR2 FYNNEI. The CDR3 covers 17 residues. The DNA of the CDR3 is TGTGCCAGCAGTGAGTCCTTTGCCCAGGGTAAGAACACTGAAGCTTTCTTT. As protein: CASSESFAQGKNTEAFF.

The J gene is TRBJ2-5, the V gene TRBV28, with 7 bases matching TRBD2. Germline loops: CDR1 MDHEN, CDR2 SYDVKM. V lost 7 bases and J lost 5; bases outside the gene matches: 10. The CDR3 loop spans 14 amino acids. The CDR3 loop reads CASNTPGEGETQYF. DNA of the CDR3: TGTGCCAGCAACACCCCGGGGGAGGGGGAGACCCAGTACTTC.

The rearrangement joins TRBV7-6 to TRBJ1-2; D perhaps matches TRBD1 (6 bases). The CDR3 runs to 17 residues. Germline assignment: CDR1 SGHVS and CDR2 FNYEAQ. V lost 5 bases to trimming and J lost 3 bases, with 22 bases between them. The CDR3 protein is CASSPRRPGQRDYGYTF. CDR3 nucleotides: TGTGCCAGCAGCCCGAGGAGGCCTGGACAGCGCGACTATGGCTACACCTTC.

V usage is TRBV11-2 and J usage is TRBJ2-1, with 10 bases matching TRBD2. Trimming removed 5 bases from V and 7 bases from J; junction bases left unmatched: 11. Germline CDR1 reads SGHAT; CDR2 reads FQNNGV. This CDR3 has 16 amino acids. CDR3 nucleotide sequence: TGTGCCAGCAGCCTTAATAGCGGGGGGCTTGGGAATGAGCAGTTCTTC. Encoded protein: CASSLNSGGLGNEQFF.

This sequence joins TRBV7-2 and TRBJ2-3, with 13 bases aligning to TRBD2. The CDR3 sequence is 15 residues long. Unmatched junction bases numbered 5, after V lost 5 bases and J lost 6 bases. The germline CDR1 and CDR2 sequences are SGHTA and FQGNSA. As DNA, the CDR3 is TGTGCCAGCAGCCCCCGACTAGCGGGGGGCGATACGCAGTATTTT. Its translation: CASSPRLAGGDTQYF. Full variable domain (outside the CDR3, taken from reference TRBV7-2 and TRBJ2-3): GAGVSQSPSNKVTEKGKDVELRCDPISGHTALYWYRQSLGQGLEFLIYFQGNSAPDKSGLPSDRFSAERTGGSVSTLTIQRTQQEDSAVYLCASSPRLAGGDTQYFGPGTRLTVL.

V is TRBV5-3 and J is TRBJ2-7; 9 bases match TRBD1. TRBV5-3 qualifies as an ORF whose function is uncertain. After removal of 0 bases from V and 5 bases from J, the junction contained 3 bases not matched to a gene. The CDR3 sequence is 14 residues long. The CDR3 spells CARSLVHRGHEQYF. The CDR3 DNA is TGTGCCAGAAGCTTGGTGCACAGGGGGCACGAGCAGTACTTC.

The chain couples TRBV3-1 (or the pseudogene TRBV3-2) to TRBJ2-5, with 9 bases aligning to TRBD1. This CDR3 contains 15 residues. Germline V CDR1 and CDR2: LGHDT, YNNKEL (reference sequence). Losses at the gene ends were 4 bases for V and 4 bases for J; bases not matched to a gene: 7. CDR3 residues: CASSLQGAPPETQYF. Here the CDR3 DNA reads TGTGCCAGCAGCCTACAGGGGGCCCCACCAGAGACCCAGTACTTC.

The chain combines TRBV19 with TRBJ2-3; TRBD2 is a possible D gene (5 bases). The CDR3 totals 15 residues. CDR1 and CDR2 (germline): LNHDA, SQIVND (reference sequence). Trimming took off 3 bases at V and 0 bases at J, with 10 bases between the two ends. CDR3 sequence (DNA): TGTGCCAGTAGTATTGGGAGCTTAAGCACAGATACGCAGTATTTT. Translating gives CASSIGSLSTDTQYF.

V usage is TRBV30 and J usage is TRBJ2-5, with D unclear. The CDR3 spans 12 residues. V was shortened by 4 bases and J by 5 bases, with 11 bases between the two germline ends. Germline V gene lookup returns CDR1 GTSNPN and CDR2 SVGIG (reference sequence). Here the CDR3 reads CAWNSGLETQYF. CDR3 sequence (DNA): TGTGCCTGGAACTCTGGGCTCGAGACCCAGTACTTC.

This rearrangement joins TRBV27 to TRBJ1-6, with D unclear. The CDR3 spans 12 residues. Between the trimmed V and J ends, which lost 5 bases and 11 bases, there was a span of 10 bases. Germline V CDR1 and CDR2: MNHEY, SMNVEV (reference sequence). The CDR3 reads CASSRTGAPLHF. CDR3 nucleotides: TGTGCCAGCAGTCGGACGGGAGCACCCCTCCACTTT.